The rows below give T cell receptor beta chains drawn from one sample of a study of cytomegalovirus exposure and HLA in healthy donors. The protocol was immunoSEQ multiplex PCR, while the TCRdb copy is restricted to in-frame clones and leaves out a portion. The table shows roughly 200,000 clones, with around 88% occurring only once. Sequencing was performed on PBMCs. These receptor sequences come from a young woman in good health and CMV-seronegative. Both conserved end residues are part of each CDR3. Fields, in order: J gene, V gene, clone size, CDR3 protein. Where a row states a size, it is once, few, many or the class of an expanded clone; other rows omit it.

TRBJ1-1 TRBV6-5 NA CASSFTGSYTEAFF
TRBJ2-2 TRBV2 NA CASNGNTGELFF
TRBJ2-2 TRBV13 NA CASSRDRGITGELFF
TRBJ1-2 TRBV5-5 NA CASSFDRQTGYTF
TRBJ2-1 TRBV4-1 NA CASSHFVAFSTSYNEQFF
TRBJ2-3 TRBV27 NA CASSPYRGTSRDTQYF
TRBJ2-3 TRBV4-1 NA CASSQVAVGTDTQYF
TRBJ2-3 TRBV28 NA CASRPPESDTQYF
TRBJ2-1 TRBV9 NA CASSFGTSGVYNEQFF
TRBJ2-5 TRBV28 NA CASSRQIQETQYF
TRBJ1-4 TRBV7-8 NA CASSLSRASGKLFF
TRBJ2-7 TRBV4-1 NA CASSLGGGYSSYEQYF
TRBJ2-7 TRBV10-3 NA CAISEPYSGTSGYEQYF
TRBJ2-5 TRBV5-1 NA CASSLNVGTEETQYF
TRBJ2-2 TRBV5-4 NA CASSQGQVMAGELFF
TRBJ2-1 TRBV5-4 NA CASSSGLAGYNEQFF
TRBJ2-2 TRBV20-1 few CSPTGELFF
TRBJ2-2 TRBV9 NA CASSVKGQPLTGELFF
TRBJ2-2 TRBV5-1 NA CASSPLGTGELFF
TRBJ1-1 TRBV9 few CASSDGTATQAFF
TRBJ2-1 TRBV6-1 NA CASRKDRDTLRVFF
TRBJ2-7 TRBV7-9 NA CASSLGSGGPYEQYF
TRBJ1-1 TRBV9 NA CASSVAGNTEAFF
TRBJ2-1 TRBV2 few CASCAMVGVYNEQFF
TRBJ2-1 TRBV4-2 few CASSQARASSYNEQFF
TRBJ1-2 TRBV28 few CASSLYRRGYGYTF
NA TRBV27 NA CASSLSLRGSSYEQYF
TRBJ2-1 TRBV30 NA CAWSVLRGNEQFF
TRBJ2-7 TRBV28 few CASSLGVTTYEQYF
TRBJ1-1 TRBV4-1 NA CASSHARGTGLFFF
TRBJ2-1 TRBV4-1 few CASSHQYNEQFF
TRBJ2-2 TRBV9 NA CASRQGAIANTGELFF
TRBJ1-2 TRBV6-5 NA CASRSSGFNYGYTF
NA TRBV5-5 NA CASSLWDSHEQYF
TRBJ2-7 TRBV6-1 few CATQGVGYEQYF
TRBJ2-1 TRBV9 once CASSPPFASGSYEQFF
TRBJ2-7 TRBV7-8 NA CASSLAPGGVGEQYF